This TCR beta chain was retrieved from a study of blood T cell repertoires in COVID-19. Participant ages covered roughly 18 to 89 years across 24 US areas. The CDR3 spans 15 residues. From germline, CDR1 is MNHEY and CDR2 SMNVEV (reference sequence). V was clipped by 5 bases and J by 11 bases; unmatched bases: 9. This clone was seen more than once but under ten times. Repertoires were generated with immunoSEQ multiplex PCR, while TCRdb's copy carries only in-frame clones and drops some. The repertoire includes about 210,000 clones, 81% of them detected once, and about 8.9% sits in the top ten. The origin of this receptor is a woman aged 45-59 years with acute COVID-19. The V and J genes are TRBV27 and TRBJ1-6; TRBD1 matches at 10 bases. Material: PBMCs or T cells enriched from blood (not recorded which). The CDR3 sequence: CASSGGTGATPPLHF. Here the CDR3 DNA reads TGTGCCAGCAGTGGAGGGACAGGGGCCACTCCACCCCTCCACTTT.